The text below deals with one T cell receptor (beta chain). What it binds is unknown. Using its own MiXCR run on the multiplex PCR reads, TCRdb lists one record per CDR3 protein. The repertoire holds about 24,000 distinct CDR3 sequences, with over 60% as singletons. The data belong to a study of breast tumors, draining lymph nodes, adjacent tissues. Overall study results and limits: Data fit most tumor T cells coming from lymph node, expanding in tumor.

The CDR3 consists of 15 residues. CDR1 is SGHAT and CDR2 is FQNNGV in the germline V gene. V was pared by 4 bases and J by 6 bases, with 4 bases of the junction left unmatched. The specimen sequenced was tumor-adjacent breast tissue. The rearrangement joins TRBV11-2 to TRBJ2-1; 12 bases align to TRBD2. This clonotype originated in a female donor with breast cancer. Some clones in this sample may be carry-over from other donors' samples. The CDR3 DNA sequence: TGTGCCAGCAGCTCGCGGACTAGCGGGATCAATGAGCAGTTCTTC. This codes for CASSSRTSGINEQFF.